Shown below are 27 T cell receptor beta chains from a single sample sequenced in a study of cytomegalovirus exposure and HLA in healthy donors. Primers for the PCR totalled 60 Vbeta and 13 Jbeta. The assay was immunoSEQ multiplex PCR, and TCRdb's table has in-frame clones only and misses some. The table includes more than 90,000 clones, around 73% detected once. Sequences were obtained from PBMCs. These receptors were collected from a woman aged 60-75 years in good health and CMV-seronegative.

The genes are TRBV27 and TRBJ1-2, with a possible D match to TRBD1 (5 bases). The V end was cut by 5 bases, the J end by 4 bases, with 17 bases between. Germline loops: CDR1 MNHEY, CDR2 SMNVEV (reference sequence). The CDR3 extends over 15 amino acids. The CDR3 protein is CASSPWPDGGYGYTF. As DNA, the CDR3 is TGTGCCAGCAGTCCCTGGCCCGACGGGGGCTATGGCTACACCTTC.

The chain employs TRBV4-1 and TRBJ2-3, with 7 positions matching TRBD1. Per germline, CDR1 MGHRA and CDR2 YSYEKL. This CDR3 comprises 16 residues. V shed 1 base and J 1 base; nucleotides not matched to a gene: 5. Here the CDR3 DNA reads TGCGCCAGCAGCCAAGGAGGGGGCAGCGGCACAGATACGCAGTATTTT. Translation: CASSQGGGSGTDTQYF.

This clone has more than one count but fewer than ten. The rearrangement uses TRBV10-2 and TRBJ1-1; D remains ambiguous. The germline V gene has CDR1 WSHSY and CDR2 SAAADI. The CDR3 loop spans 13 amino acids. V dropped 2 bases and J dropped 4 bases, with 8 bases sitting between them. The CDR3 loop is CASSEPGTTEAFF. DNA of the CDR3: TGCGCCAGCAGTGAGCCGGGTACCACTGAAGCTTTCTTT.

The rearrangement uses TRBV19 and TRBJ1-1, with 7 nucleotides matching TRBD1. Trimming at V came to 6 bases and at J to 11 bases, leaving 15 bases not matched to a gene. The CDR3 length is 14 residues. CDR1 is LNHDA, CDR2 SQIVND, per germline (reference sequence). CDR3 nucleotide sequence: TGTGCCAGTAGCCTCGCGGGGACAGCCCGGGCGGCTTTCTTT. Amino acid sequence: CASSLAGTARAAFF.

This clone occurred once. V and J are TRBV30 and TRBJ2-7; a possible D gene is TRBD2 (5 bases). Germline V gives CDR1 GTSNPN, CDR2 SVGIG (reference sequence). Trimming removed 0 bases from V and 2 bases from J, with 23 bases in between. CDR3 size: 18 residues. The chain's CDR3 is CAWSVRRTPRIGPYEQYF. The CDR3 coding sequence is TGTGCCTGGAGTGTAAGGAGGACTCCGAGAATCGGCCCCTACGAGCAGTACTTC.

This chain connects TRBV7-2 to TRBJ1-2, with D possibly TRBD1 on 5 matching bases. Germline CDR1 reads SGHTA; CDR2 reads FQGNSA. V dropped 5 bases and J dropped 6 bases, with 13 bases sitting between them. The CDR3 totals 13 residues. This CDR3 reads CASSLLKGDGYTF. The CDR3 DNA is TGTGCCAGCAGCCTCCTGAAAGGGGATGGCTACACCTTC.

The chain is built from TRBV28 and TRBJ1-2; possible D gene TRBD1, 5 bases. Germline CDR1 reads MDHEN; CDR2 reads SYDVKM. Trimming left V 7 bases short and J 8 bases short, with 14 bases between. CDR3 length: 12 amino acids. CDR3 in amino acids: CASMRQFGGYTF. The DNA of the CDR3 is TGTGCCAGCATGAGACAGTTCGGGGGCTACACCTTC.

The chain couples TRBV7-2 to TRBJ2-7; 7 bases match TRBD1. Germline V gene data show CDR1 as SGHTA and CDR2 as FQGNSA. The CDR3 contains 14 residues. J lost 6 bases, V lost 5 bases, and 10 bases had no gene match. This CDR3 is CASSPRQGPREQYF. The CDR3 DNA follows: TGTGCCAGCAGCCCCAGACAGGGTCCCCGCGAGCAGTACTTC. The complete variable domain, with remaining parts taken from reference TRBV7-2 and TRBJ2-7, reads GAGVSQSPSNKVTEKGKDVELRCDPISGHTALYWYRQSLGQGLEFLIYFQGNSAPDKSGLPSDRFSAERTGGSVSTLTIQRTQQEDSAVYLCASSPRQGPREQYFGPGTRLTVT.

The chain couples TRBV5-1 to TRBJ2-7; D may be TRBD1 (6 bases). This CDR3 region has 15 residues. Germline CDR1 and CDR2: SGHRS and YFSETQ. V was clipped by 0 bases and J by 0 bases, with 10 bases between them. CDR3 sequence reads: CASSLGGGPSYEQYF. Written as DNA, the CDR3 is TGCGCCAGCAGCTTGGGAGGGGGTCCCTCCTACGAGCAGTACTTC.

This clone was seen a handful of times. Other DNA sequences within the sample encode an identical CDR3. The chain joins TRBV10-2 to TRBJ1-1; weak D call: TRBD1 (6 bases). The length of the CDR3 is 13 residues. The germline CDR1 and CDR2 sequences are WSHSY and SAAADI. With 8 bases removed from V and 5 bases from J, the gap between germline ends came to 15 bases. The CDR3 DNA is TGCGCCAGCTCCGAGGGAGGGGGTACTGAAGCTTTCTTT. This translates into CASSEGGGTEAFF.

This clone has a handful of counts. The chain has TRBV4-3 and TRBJ2-7; 12 bases agree with TRBD1. The CDR3 consists of 15 residues. Germline V CDR1 and CDR2: LGHNA, YSLEER. The junction had 3 bases not matched to a gene; V was cut back by 3 bases and J by 3 bases. CDR3 sequence (DNA): TGCGCCAGCAGCCAGGGACAGGGGGCAGGCTACGAGCAGTACTTC. As protein: CASSQGQGAGYEQYF.

The gene calls are TRBV18 and TRBJ2-5; a weak D match, TRBD2 (6 bases). Between the trimmed V and J ends, which lost 5 bases and 2 bases, there was a span of 9 bases. The CDR3 has 13 residues. Germline V gives CDR1 KGHSH, CDR2 LQKENI. The CDR3 here is CASSSGLQETQYF. The CDR3 bases are TGTGCCAGCTCATCGGGACTGCAAGAGACCCAGTACTTC.

This chain joins TRBV6-7 and TRBJ2-3; perhaps TRBD2 as D (6 bases). TRBV6-7 is an ORF for which the function is uncertain. CDR3 size: 12 residues. Trimming shortened V by 10 bases and J by 8 bases, and 16 bases separated the two germline ends. The CDR3: CAIAAGRVTQYF. The CDR3 nucleotides read TGTGCCATTGCAGCGGGTCGGGTTACGCAGTATTTT.

The CDR3 nucleotides are TGTGCCAGCAGCTTACTAGCGGGAGGCTCCTACGAGCAGTACTTC. It is translated as CASSLLAGGSYEQYF. V and J are TRBV7-2 and TRBJ2-7, with 11 bases fitting TRBD2. Trimming took 2 bases from V and 0 from J; bases not matched to a gene: 0. From germline, CDR1 is SGHTA and CDR2 FQGNSA. There are 15 residues in the CDR3.

This clone was seen more than once but under ten times. The chain recombines TRBV5-6 with TRBJ1-1; 9 nucleotides line up with TRBD1. The CDR3 length is 14 residues. J lost 10 bases, V lost 2 bases, and 9 bases had no gene match. CDR1 is SGHDT and CDR2 is YYEEEE in the germline V gene. The CDR3 region has the DNA TGTGCCAGCAGCTTCCGGACAGGGGAGTTGGGAGCTTTCTTT. Encoded protein: CASSFRTGELGAFF.

The rearrangement uses TRBV15 and TRBJ2-7; 11 nucleotides match TRBD1. The V segment lost 6 bases and the J segment 3 bases; nucleotides outside the gene matches: 10. CDR3 length: 16 amino acids. In germline, CDR1 is LNHNV, CDR2 YYDKDF (reference sequence). Written as DNA, the CDR3 is TGTGCCACCAGAAGGGACAGGGGACAGGGGGTCTACGAGCAGTACTTC. The encoded protein is CATRRDRGQGVYEQYF.

This clone appeared once. The genes are TRBV7-9 and TRBJ2-5, with D unresolved. Germline-derived CDR1 and CDR2 are SEHNR and FQNEAQ (reference sequence). The CDR3 contains 13 residues. The V end was cut by 3 bases, the J end by 3 bases, with 8 bases between. The DNA for the CDR3 is TGTGCCAGCAGCTTTCGACAAGAAGAGACCCAGTACTTC. It is translated as CASSFRQEETQYF.

The rearrangement joins TRBV19 to TRBJ1-1; TRBD1 is a possible D gene (5 bases). The CDR3 has 17 amino acids. V shed 4 bases and J shed 2 bases, with 20 bases lying between them. Germline CDR1 and CDR2: LNHDA and SQIVND (reference sequence). DNA for the CDR3: TGTGCCAGTAGTACCACCTCCCGGGGAGGGGTTAACACTGAAGCTTTCTTT. Protein sequence: CASSTTSRGGVNTEAFF.

The chain recombines TRBV4-3 with TRBJ2-4; 14 bases match TRBD2. Germline-derived CDR1 and CDR2 are LGHNA and YSLEER. CDR3 length: 17 residues. Trimming removed 4 bases from V and 8 bases from J; junction bases left unmatched: 10. The CDR3 DNA sequence: TGCGCCAGCAGCCCTGACGGGACTAGCGGGGGCCGGGACATTCAGTACTTC. Translating gives CASSPDGTSGGRDIQYF.

The chain is built from TRBV6-6 and TRBJ2-3; weak D call: TRBD2 (5 bases). V lost 0 bases and J 5 bases, leaving 9 bases between the germline ends. The CDR3 loop spans 14 amino acids. Germline CDR1 MNHNY, CDR2 SVGAGI (reference sequence). CDR3 region: CASSYSLEGDTQYF. The CDR3, as DNA: TGTGCCAGCAGTTACTCCTTAGAGGGAGATACGCAGTATTTT.

The rearrangement joins TRBV2 to TRBJ2-6; D is possibly TRBD2 (5 bases). CDR1 is SNHLY, CDR2 FYNNEI, per germline. V was cut by 7 bases and J by 0 bases, with 13 bases left in between. This CDR3 spans 16 amino acids. The CDR3 sequence is CASTGYTSSGANVLTF. The CDR3 bases are TGTGCCAGCACGGGGTACACCTCCTCTGGGGCCAACGTCCTGACTTTC.

In its sample, this clone was seen once. The CDR3 DNA reads as TGTGCCAGCAGCTGGGGGACTAGCGGAAAAACTACCTACGAGCAGTACTTC. Protein product: CASSWGTSGKTTYEQYF. The chain is built from TRBV7-2 and TRBJ2-7; 11 bases agree with TRBD2. V lost 4 bases to trimming and J lost 2 bases; unmatched junction nucleotides: 10. Germline CDR1 reads SGHTA; CDR2 reads FQGNSA. There are 17 residues in the CDR3.

This clone is a singleton in its sample. The J gene is TRBJ2-7, the V gene TRBV2, with D perhaps matching TRBD1 (5 bases). Trimming stripped 6 bases from V and 3 bases from J, with 12 bases between. The CDR3 spans 13 residues. Germline V gene sequence: CDR1 SNHLY, CDR2 FYNNEI. CDR3 nucleotide sequence: TGTGCCAGCAGATTTCAGGGCAGCTACGAGCAGTACTTC. It yields the protein CASRFQGSYEQYF.

The V and J genes are TRBV28 and TRBJ1-5; TRBD1 might be the D (6 bases). Germline CDR1 MDHEN, CDR2 SYDVKM. This CDR3 spans 15 amino acids. V lost 3 bases and J 3 bases, leaving 12 bases between the germline ends. The CDR3 protein is CASSLTDSLNQPQHF. The CDR3 bases are TGTGCCAGCAGTTTGACGGACAGTCTCAATCAGCCCCAGCATTTT.

The chain recombines TRBV15 with TRBJ2-5, with 7 bases lining up with TRBD1. There are 16 residues in the CDR3. The V gene's germline CDR1 is LNHNV and CDR2 YYDKDF (reference sequence). V was pared by 0 bases and J by 3 bases, with 7 bases of the junction left unmatched. The CDR3 here is CATSRDQGQWEETQYF. In nucleotides, the CDR3 is TGTGCCACCAGCAGAGACCAGGGACAGTGGGAAGAGACCCAGTACTTC.

This clone was seen a handful of times. For the CDR3, the DNA is TGTGCCAGCAGTCCCCAATGGGCACCCCGGGAGACCCAGTACTTC. Its protein product is CASSPQWAPRETQYF. The chain carries TRBV28 and TRBJ2-5, with unresolved D. Trimming removed 5 bases at V and 5 bases at J, with 18 bases between. The CDR3 spans 15 residues. Germline V gene lookup returns CDR1 MDHEN and CDR2 SYDVKM.

This clone was detected a few times. The genes are TRBV29-1 and TRBJ1-2, with 7 bases lining up with TRBD1. Germline V gene data show CDR1 as SQVTM and CDR2 as ANQGSEA. CDR3 size: 11 residues. V trimming: 6 bases; J trimming: 8 bases; junction bases outside the gene matches: 6. CDR3 residues: CSVYRGEGYTF. The DNA for the CDR3 is TGCAGCGTCTACAGGGGAGAGGGCTACACCTTC.